The T cell receptor (beta chain) under discussion was sequenced for a study of neurological immune-mediated disorders. Time point: longitudinal time-point 3. This clonotype appeared many times. Trimming removed 5 bases at V and 7 bases at J, with 18 bases between. This CDR3 is built from 16 residues. TCRdb recomputed calls from the 5' RACE reads with MiXCR, one row per CDR3 protein. The table shows under 100,000 distinct CDR3 sequences, with around 4% occurring only once. This chain joins TRBV12-3 or TRBV12-4 and TRBJ1-6, with a tentative D call TRBD1 (6 bases). This receptor was taken from a woman aged 60-70 years with multiple sclerosis. The sequenced material came from PBMCs. As DNA, the CDR3 is TGTGCCAGCAGTGAACGAACAGGGTCCGAAAATTCACCCCTCCACTTT. This encodes CASSERTGSENSPLHF.